Listed here are 14 T cell receptor beta chains from one sample, sequenced in a study of Graves' ophthalmopathy and Graves' hyperthyroidism. The sequenced template was RNA, covering the TCR beta CDR3 region. The first round was an RT-PCR with HTBI primers, and the second round was a multiplex PCR. One entry per CDR3 protein, called by TCRdb with MiXCR from the multiplex PCR reads. The sample yields some 750,000 distinct CDR3 sequences, roughly 41% seen once. Material for sequencing was peripheral blood. All receptors derive from an adult man with Graves' ophthalmopathy.

This clonotype was observed at least ten times. The rearrangement links TRBV2 to TRBJ2-5; 8 bases fit TRBD1. The CDR3 has 13 amino acids. J gave up 5 bases and V 6 bases, and 5 bases lay outside the gene matches. Germline lookup yields CDR1 SNHLY and CDR2 FYNNEI. CDR3 residues: CASSPGGVETQYF. Written as DNA, the CDR3 is TGTGCCAGCAGCCCAGGGGGCGTGGAGACCCAGTACTTC.

This clonotype was seen many times. The rearrangement joins TRBV7-2 to TRBJ2-6; no clear D gene. There are 14 residues in the CDR3. Germline CDR1 SGHTA, CDR2 FQGNSA. Deletions cut 3 bases from V and 3 bases from J, with 6 bases between. CDR3 sequence reads: CASSFLGGANVLTF. CDR3 coding DNA: TGTGCCAGCAGCTTTTTGGGTGGGGCCAACGTCCTGACTTTC.

This chain joins TRBV7-2 and TRBJ2-2; D may be TRBD2 (5 bases). In germline, CDR1 is SGHTA, CDR2 FQGNSA. The ends were cut back, 2 bases at V and 7 bases at J, with 8 bases in the middle. CDR3 length equals 13 residues. The CDR3 loop reads CASSLLRDGELFF. The CDR3 DNA follows: TGTGCCAGCAGCTTATTGAGGGACGGGGAGCTGTTTTTT. Full variable domain (missing parts from reference TRBV7-2 and TRBJ2-2): GAGVSQSPSNKVTEKGKDVELRCDPISGHTALYWYRQSLGQGLEFLIYFQGNSAPDKSGLPSDRFSAERTGGSVSTLTIQRTQQEDSAVYLCASSLLRDGELFFGEGSRLTVL.

With respect to this clonotype: A read error may be the cause here, since a much bigger clone is one base away. The chain uses TRBV29-1 and TRBJ2-7; D perhaps matches TRBD1 (6 bases). This CDR3 spans 12 amino acids. Germline V CDR1 and CDR2: SQVTM, ANQGSEA. In nucleotides, the CDR3 is TGCAGCGTCATTTCTAGGGGGTACGGGCAGTACTTC. Translating gives CSVISRGYGQYF.

This chain uses TRBV6-1 with TRBJ2-7, with 8 bases fitting TRBD2. Germline values: CDR1 MNHNS, CDR2 SASEGT. The ends lost 8 bases at V and 3 bases at J; junction bases unmatched: 3. The CDR3 extends over 12 amino acids. CDR3 amino acids: CASLAGDYEQYF. The CDR3 region has the DNA TGTGCCAGCCTAGCGGGCGACTACGAGCAGTACTTC.

This clonotype was recorded a few times. The gene calls are TRBV4-3 and TRBJ1-1; D uncertain. Between the trimmed V and J ends, which lost 4 bases and 1 base, there was a span of 13 bases. There are 15 residues in the CDR3. Germline assignment: CDR1 LGHNA and CDR2 YSLEER. CDR3 nucleotide sequence: TGCGCCAGCAGCCCCCAAGAGACGGGGAACACTGAAGCTTTCTTT. This sequence encodes CASSPQETGNTEAFF.

The rearrangement links TRBV29-1 to TRBJ2-7, with TRBD1 matching 9 bases. With V trimmed by 5 bases and J by 1 base, 6 bases remained unmatched. Germline-derived CDR1 and CDR2 are SQVTM and ANQGSEA. This CDR3 has 14 amino acids. The CDR3 sequence is CSVLHRGRSYEQYF. In nucleotides, the CDR3 is TGCAGCGTTTTACACAGGGGGCGATCCTACGAGCAGTACTTC.

V usage is TRBV24-1 and J usage is TRBJ2-7; 9 bases are a match to TRBD2. Germline trimming cut 2 bases from V and 2 bases from J; bases unmatched to any gene: 12. The CDR3 has 18 residues. Germline V gene data show CDR1 as KGHDR and CDR2 as SFDVKD. The CDR3 here is CATSDSRVAGVQPYEQYF. The CDR3 nucleotides read TGTGCCACCAGTGATTCGAGGGTAGCGGGGGTTCAGCCCTACGAGCAGTACTTC.

This sequence joins TRBV25-1 and TRBJ1-2; 8 nucleotides align to TRBD1. Trimming took 5 bases from V and 4 from J; bases not matched to a gene: 6. CDR3 length: 14 amino acids. CDR1 and CDR2 (germline): MGHDK, SYGVNS. CDR3: CASSYRGVGYGYTF. CDR3 DNA sequence: TGTGCCAGCAGTTACAGGGGGGTTGGCTATGGCTACACCTTC.

Only a few counts were recorded for this clonotype. One junction end does not reproduce the germline sequence, and a read error may be involved. This rearrangement joins TRBV7-9 to TRBJ2-7; unclear D gene. CDR3 size: 12 residues. From germline, CDR1 is SEHNR and CDR2 FQNEAQ (reference sequence). This chain's CDR3 is CASSLAPAPVDF. The CDR3 DNA is TGTGCCAGCAGCTTAGCTCCTGCGCCTGTGGACTTC. The whole variable domain, filled in from reference TRBV7-9 and TRBJ2-7, reads DTGVSQNPRHKITKRGQNVTFRCDPISEHNRLYWYRQTLGQGPEFLTYFQNEAQLEKSRLLSDRFSAERPKGSFSTLEIQRTEQGDSAMYLCASSLAPAPVDFGPGTRLTVT.

The gene calls are TRBV9 and TRBJ2-7; D is perhaps TRBD1 (6 bases). The CDR3 has 15 amino acids. Deletions cut 0 bases from V and 3 bases from J, with 13 bases between. Germline V gene sequence: CDR1 SGDLS, CDR2 YYNGEE. DNA for the CDR3: TGTGCCAGCAGCGTAGGACAGGAGCCCCTCTACGAGCAGTACTTC. Its translation is CASSVGQEPLYEQYF. Full variable domain (outside the CDR3, taken from reference TRBV9 and TRBJ2-7): DSGVTQTPKHLITATGQRVTLRCSPRSGDLSVYWYQQSLDQGLQFLIQYYNGEERAKGNILERFSAQQFPDLHSELNLSSLELGDSALYFCASSVGQEPLYEQYFGPGTRLTVT.

This clonotype has a handful of counts. V is TRBV12-3 or TRBV12-4 and J is TRBJ1-2; D remains unclear. The CDR3 is 13 amino acids. V was pared by 4 bases and J by 3 bases, with 9 bases between. In DNA form, the CDR3 reads TGTGCCAGCAGTTACAGCCAGGACTATGGCTACACCTTC. Residues: CASSYSQDYGYTF.

The J gene is TRBJ1-6, the V gene TRBV15; the D is unclear. CDR1 and CDR2 from the germline V gene are LNHNV and YYDKDF (reference sequence). CDR3 length: 13 amino acids. V lost 3 bases and J 7 bases, leaving 7 bases between the germline ends. The CDR3 DNA reads as TGTGCCACCAGCAGGGACGTGAATTCACCCCTCCACTTT. Translating gives CATSRDVNSPLHF.

This clonotype was counted once. A read error may produce the germline difference seen at one junction end. The chain employs TRBV24-1 and TRBJ2-7; 7 nucleotides match TRBD2. CDR1 KGHDR and CDR2 SFDVKD come from the germline V gene. There are 16 residues in the CDR3. The CDR3 nucleotides are TGTGCCAGCAGTACACACCGGGGGGACGCATCCTACGAGCAGTACTTC. It translates to CASSTHRGDASYEQYF.